One T cell receptor beta chain is described in this entry. The assay was immunoSEQ multiplex PCR, and TCRdb's table has in-frame clones only and misses some. The profile shows some 150,000 clones, 84% of them singletons. Germline CDR1 and CDR2: SNHLY and FYNNEI. V gave up 5 bases and J gave up 5 bases; unmatched junction bases: 4. The CDR3 sequence is 13 residues long. The data are from a study of blood T cell repertoires in COVID-19. The receptor comes from a human donor in a cohort sampled during active COVID-19. Sequences were obtained from peripheral blood. The chain is built from TRBV2 and TRBJ2-5; TRBD1 aligns across 8 bases. Here the CDR3 DNA reads TGTGCCAGCAGTTCAGGGGGCGGTGAGACCCAGTACTTC. Its translation is CASSSGGGETQYF.